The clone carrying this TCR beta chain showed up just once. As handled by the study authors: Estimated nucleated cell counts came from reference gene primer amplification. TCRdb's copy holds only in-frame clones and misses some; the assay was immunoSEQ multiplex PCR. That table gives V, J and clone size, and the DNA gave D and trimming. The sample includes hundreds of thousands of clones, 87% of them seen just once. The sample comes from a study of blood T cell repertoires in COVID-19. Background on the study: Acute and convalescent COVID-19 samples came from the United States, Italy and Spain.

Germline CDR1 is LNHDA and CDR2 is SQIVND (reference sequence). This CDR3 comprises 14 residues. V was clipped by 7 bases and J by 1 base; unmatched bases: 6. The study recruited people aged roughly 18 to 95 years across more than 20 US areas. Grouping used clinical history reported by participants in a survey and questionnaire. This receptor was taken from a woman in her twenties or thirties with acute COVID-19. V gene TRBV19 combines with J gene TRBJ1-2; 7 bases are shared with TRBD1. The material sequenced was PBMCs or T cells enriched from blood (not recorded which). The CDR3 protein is CASNNDRVNYGYTF. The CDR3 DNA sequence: TGTGCCAGTAACAATGACAGGGTTAACTATGGCTACACCTTC.